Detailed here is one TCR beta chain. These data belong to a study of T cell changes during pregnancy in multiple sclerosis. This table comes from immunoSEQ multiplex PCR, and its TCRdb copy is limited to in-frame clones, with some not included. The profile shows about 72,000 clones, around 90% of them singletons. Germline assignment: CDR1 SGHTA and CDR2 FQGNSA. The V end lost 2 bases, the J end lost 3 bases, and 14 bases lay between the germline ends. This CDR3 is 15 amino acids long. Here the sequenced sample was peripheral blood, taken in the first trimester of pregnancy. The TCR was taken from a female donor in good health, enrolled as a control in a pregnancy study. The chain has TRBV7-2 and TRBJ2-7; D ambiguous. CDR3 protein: CASSLRSSSGYEQYF. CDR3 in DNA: TGTGCCAGCAGCTTACGGTCGAGTAGTGGCTACGAGCAGTACTTC.